Listed below are T cell receptor beta chains from one sample, sequenced in a study of T-cell reconstitution after alpha-beta-depleted transplantation in children. TCRdb reanalysed the PCR reads using MiXCR and keeps one entry per CDR3 protein. The sample holds around 340,000 distinct CDR3 sequences, 13% seen once. This material consisted of PBMCs, taken from the stem cell graft. Source of these receptors: a human donor who donated a stem cell graft to a child with Fanconi anemia. Each CDR3 is given with its conserved first and last residue. Each record gives: J gene, V gene, D gene, clone size, CDR3 protein, CDR3 DNA. D genes are given only for firm matches. Clone size, where shown, is once, few, many, or a class for clones that have expanded.

j_gene: TRBJ1-1
v_gene: TRBV29-1
d_gene: TRBD1
abundance: .
CDR3aa: CSVGSGQGLVTEAFF
CDR3nt: TGCAGCGTTGGGTCGGGACAGGGATTAGTCACTGAAGCTTTCTTT

j_gene: TRBJ1-1
v_gene: TRBV7-9
d_gene: .
abundance: few
CDR3aa: CASSLADPGLF
CDR3nt: TGTGCCAGCAGCTTAGCGGACCCAGGACTTTTT

j_gene: TRBJ1-2
v_gene: TRBV5-5
d_gene: .
abundance: .
CDR3aa: CASSSYTVGGYTF
CDR3nt: TGTGCCAGCAGCTCCTATACGGTTGGTGGCTACACCTTC

j_gene: TRBJ2-3
v_gene: TRBV7-6
d_gene: .
abundance: few
CDR3aa: CASSLAAGRTDTQYF
CDR3nt: TGTGCCAGCAGCTTAGCGGCGGGGCGCACAGATACGCAGTATTTT

j_gene: TRBJ2-1
v_gene: TRBV15
d_gene: .
abundance: .
CDR3aa: CATWWGNEQFF
CDR3nt: TGTGCCACCTGGTGGGGCAATGAGCAGTTCTTC

j_gene: TRBJ2-1
v_gene: TRBV12-3/TRBV12-4
d_gene: TRBD1
abundance: many
CDR3aa: CASTFTGDQQFF
CDR3nt: TGTGCCAGCACCTTCACAGGGGACCAGCAGTTCTTC

j_gene: TRBJ2-2
v_gene: TRBV5-1
d_gene: .
abundance: few
CDR3aa: CASRKTTSRTGELFF
CDR3nt: TGCGCCAGCAGGAAGACCACTAGTAGGACCGGGGAGCTGTTTTTT

j_gene: TRBJ1-1
v_gene: TRBV4-3
d_gene: .
abundance: many
CDR3aa: CASSQDGQTEAFF
CDR3nt: TGCGCCAGCAGCCAAGATGGGCAGACTGAAGCTTTCTTT

j_gene: TRBJ2-7
v_gene: TRBV7-2
d_gene: .
abundance: .
CDR3aa: CASSLRQGFGENYEQYF
CDR3nt: TGTGCCAGCAGCCTTCGTCAGGGGTTTGGCGAGAACTACGAGCAGTACTTC

j_gene: TRBJ1-3
v_gene: TRBV5-1
d_gene: TRBD1
abundance: many
CDR3aa: CASSSTGGENTIYF
CDR3nt: TGCGCCAGCAGCTCCACAGGGGGCGAGAACACCATATATTTT

j_gene: TRBJ1-5
v_gene: TRBV5-1
d_gene: TRBD1
abundance: few
CDR3aa: CASSSTGSSNQPQHF
CDR3nt: TGCGCCAGCAGCTCGACAGGGTCGAGCAATCAGCCCCAGCATTTT

j_gene: TRBJ2-5
v_gene: TRBV12-3/TRBV12-4
d_gene: TRBD1
abundance: many
CDR3aa: CASSQRQGRGETQYF
CDR3nt: TGTGCCAGCAGCCAGAGACAGGGAAGAGGAGAGACCCAGTACTTC

j_gene: TRBJ1-1
v_gene: TRBV3-1
d_gene: .
abundance: .
CDR3aa: CASSQRQENTEAFF
CDR3nt: TGTGCCAGCAGCCAGCGTCAGGAGAACACTGAAGCTTTCTTT

j_gene: TRBJ2-1
v_gene: TRBV20-1
d_gene: TRBD1
abundance: many
CDR3aa: CSAHGTVSYNEQFF
CDR3nt: TGCAGTGCTCACGGGACAGTCAGCTACAATGAGCAGTTCTTC

j_gene: TRBJ2-7
v_gene: TRBV5-5
d_gene: .
abundance: many
CDR3aa: CASSPEGNEQYF
CDR3nt: TGTGCCAGCAGCCCGGAGGGGAACGAGCAGTACTTC

j_gene: TRBJ2-7
v_gene: TRBV28
d_gene: .
abundance: .
CDR3aa: CATTSPGQKRYEQYF
CDR3nt: TGTGCCACCACCTCTCCTGGACAGAAACGCTACGAGCAGTACTTC

j_gene: TRBJ1-2
v_gene: TRBV7-2
d_gene: TRBD1
abundance: .
CDR3aa: CASSYGTGQGDGYTF
CDR3nt: TGTGCCAGCAGCTATGGGACAGGGCAAGGAGATGGCTACACCTTC

j_gene: TRBJ2-7
v_gene: TRBV5-1
d_gene: TRBD1
abundance: .
CDR3aa: CASSWGTGGDHEQYF
CDR3nt: TGCGCCAGCAGCTGGGGGACAGGGGGTGACCACGAGCAGTACTTC

j_gene: TRBJ1-5
v_gene: TRBV7-2
d_gene: .
abundance: .
CDR3aa: CASSFLVLGQPQHF
CDR3nt: TGTGCCAGCAGCTTTTTGGTCTTGGGTCAGCCCCAGCATTTT

j_gene: TRBJ2-1
v_gene: TRBV7-2
d_gene: TRBD2
abundance: .
CDR3aa: CASSLAPQTSGGAEFF
CDR3nt: TGTGCCAGCAGCTTAGCTCCCCAAACTAGCGGGGGGGCCGAGTTCTTC

j_gene: TRBJ2-1
v_gene: TRBV4-1
d_gene: TRBD2
abundance: few
CDR3aa: CASSQDTSGGANEQFF
CDR3nt: TGCGCCAGCAGCCAAGATACTAGCGGGGGGGCGAATGAGCAGTTCTTC

j_gene: TRBJ1-2
v_gene: TRBV6-1
d_gene: TRBD1
abundance: .
CDR3aa: CASRGQGLSNYGYTF
CDR3nt: TGTGCCAGCAGAGGACAGGGGCTCTCTAACTATGGCTACACCTTC